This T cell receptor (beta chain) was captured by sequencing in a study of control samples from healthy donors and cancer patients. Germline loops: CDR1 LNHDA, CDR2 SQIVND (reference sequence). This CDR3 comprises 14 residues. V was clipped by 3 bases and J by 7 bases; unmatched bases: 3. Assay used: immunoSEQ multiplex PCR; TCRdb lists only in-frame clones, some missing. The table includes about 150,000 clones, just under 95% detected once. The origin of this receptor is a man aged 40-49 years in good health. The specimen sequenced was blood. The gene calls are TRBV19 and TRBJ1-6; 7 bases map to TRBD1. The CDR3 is CASSIGQENSPLHF. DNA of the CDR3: TGTGCCAGTAGTATTGGACAGGAGAATTCACCCCTCCACTTT. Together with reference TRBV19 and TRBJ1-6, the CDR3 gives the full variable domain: DGGITQSPKYLFRKEGQNVTLSCEQNLNHDAMYWYRQDPGQGLRLIYYSQIVNDFQKGDIAEGYSVSREKKESFPLTVTSAQKNPTAFYLCASSIGQENSPLHFGNGTRLTVT.